This T cell receptor beta chain was sequenced during a study of blood T cell repertoires in COVID-19. Using immunoSEQ multiplex PCR, the repertoire was profiled, and TCRdb retains in-frame clones only, with some absent. The data contain some 100,000 clones, more than 75% of them singletons. Germline V gene sequence: CDR1 SEHNR, CDR2 FQNEAQ (reference sequence). V lost 5 bases, J lost 6 bases, and 6 bases stayed unmatched. The CDR3 sequence is 13 residues long. Sequencing was done on a sample of peripheral blood. The source is a human donor in a cohort sampled during active COVID-19. The rearrangement links TRBV7-9 to TRBJ2-7; 8 nucleotides agree with TRBD1. CDR3 DNA: TGTGCCAGCAGCGTCTTACAGGGGGGCGAGCAGTACTTC. Translating gives CASSVLQGGEQYF.